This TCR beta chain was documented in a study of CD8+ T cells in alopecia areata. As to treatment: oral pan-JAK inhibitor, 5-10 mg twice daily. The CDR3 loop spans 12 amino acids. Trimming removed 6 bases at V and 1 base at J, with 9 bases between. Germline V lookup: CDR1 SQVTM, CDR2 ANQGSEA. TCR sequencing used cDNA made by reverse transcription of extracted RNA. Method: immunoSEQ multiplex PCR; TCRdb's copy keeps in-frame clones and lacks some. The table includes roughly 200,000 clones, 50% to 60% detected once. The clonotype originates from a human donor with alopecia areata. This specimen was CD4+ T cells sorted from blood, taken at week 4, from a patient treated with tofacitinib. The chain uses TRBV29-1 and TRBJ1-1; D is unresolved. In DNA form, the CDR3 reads TGCAGCGTAAAATACAGGAACACTGAAGCTTTCTTT. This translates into CSVKYRNTEAFF.